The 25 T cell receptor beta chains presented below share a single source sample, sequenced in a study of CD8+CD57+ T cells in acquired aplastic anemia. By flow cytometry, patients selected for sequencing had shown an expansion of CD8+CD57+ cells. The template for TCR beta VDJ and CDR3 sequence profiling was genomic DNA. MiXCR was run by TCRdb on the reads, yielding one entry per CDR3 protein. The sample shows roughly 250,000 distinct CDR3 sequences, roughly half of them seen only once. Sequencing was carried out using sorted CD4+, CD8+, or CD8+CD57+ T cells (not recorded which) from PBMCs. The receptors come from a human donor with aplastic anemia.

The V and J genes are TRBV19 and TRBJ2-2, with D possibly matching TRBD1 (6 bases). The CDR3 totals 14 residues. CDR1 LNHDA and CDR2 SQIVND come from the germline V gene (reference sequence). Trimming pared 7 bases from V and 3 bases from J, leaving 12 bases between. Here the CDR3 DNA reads TGTGCCAGTACAGGGACATCATACACCGGGGAGCTGTTTTTT. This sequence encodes CASTGTSYTGELFF.

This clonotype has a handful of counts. In nucleotides, the CDR3 is TGTGCCTGGAGTGTACATAATGCTGACACAGATACGCAGTATTTT. Amino acid sequence: CAWSVHNADTDTQYF. The chain employs TRBV30 and TRBJ2-3; D unresolved. The germline V gene encodes CDR1 GTSNPN and CDR2 SVGIG (reference sequence). There are 15 residues in the CDR3. The V gene lost 0 bases and the J gene lost 2 bases, with 12 bases spanning the gap.

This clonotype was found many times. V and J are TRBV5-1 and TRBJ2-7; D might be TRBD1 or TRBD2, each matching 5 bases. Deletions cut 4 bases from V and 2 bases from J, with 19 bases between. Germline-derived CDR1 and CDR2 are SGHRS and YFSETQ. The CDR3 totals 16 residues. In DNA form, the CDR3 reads TGCGCCAGCAGCCCATCGGCCGGGACGGCTACCTACGAGCAGTACTTC. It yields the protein CASSPSAGTATYEQYF.

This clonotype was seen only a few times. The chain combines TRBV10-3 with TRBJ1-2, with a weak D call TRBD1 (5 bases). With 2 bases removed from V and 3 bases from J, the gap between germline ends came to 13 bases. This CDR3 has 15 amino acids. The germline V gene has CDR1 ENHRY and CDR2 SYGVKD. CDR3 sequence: CAISELSGADYGYTF. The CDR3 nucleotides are TGTGCCATCAGTGAGCTCAGCGGGGCGGACTATGGCTACACCTTC.

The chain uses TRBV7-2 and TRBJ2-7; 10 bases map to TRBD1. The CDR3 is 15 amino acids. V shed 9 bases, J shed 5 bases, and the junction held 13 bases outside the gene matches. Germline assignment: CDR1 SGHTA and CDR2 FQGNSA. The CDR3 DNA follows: TGTGCCAGTAGTAGACGACAGGGGGCGAGCGACGAGCAGTACTTC. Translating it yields CASSRRQGASDEQYF.

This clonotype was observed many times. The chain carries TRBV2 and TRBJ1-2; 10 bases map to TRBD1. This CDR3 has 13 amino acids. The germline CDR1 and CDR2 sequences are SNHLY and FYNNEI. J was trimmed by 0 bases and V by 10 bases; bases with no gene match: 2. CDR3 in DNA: TGTGCCACCGGGACAGGGGCTAACTATGGCTACACCTTC. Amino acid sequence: CATGTGANYGYTF.

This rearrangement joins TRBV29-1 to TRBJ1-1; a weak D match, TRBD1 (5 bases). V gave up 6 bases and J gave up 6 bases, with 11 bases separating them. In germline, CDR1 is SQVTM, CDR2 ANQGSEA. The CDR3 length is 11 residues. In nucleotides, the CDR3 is TGCAGCGTGGGGCTCGAGGCTGAAGCTTTCTTT. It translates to CSVGLEAEAFF.

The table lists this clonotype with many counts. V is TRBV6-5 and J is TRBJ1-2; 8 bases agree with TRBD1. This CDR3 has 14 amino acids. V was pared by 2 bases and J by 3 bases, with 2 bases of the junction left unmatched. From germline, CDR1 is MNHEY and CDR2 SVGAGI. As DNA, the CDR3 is TGTGCCAGCAGTTACACAGGGGGGGACTATGGCTACACCTTC. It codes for CASSYTGGDYGYTF.

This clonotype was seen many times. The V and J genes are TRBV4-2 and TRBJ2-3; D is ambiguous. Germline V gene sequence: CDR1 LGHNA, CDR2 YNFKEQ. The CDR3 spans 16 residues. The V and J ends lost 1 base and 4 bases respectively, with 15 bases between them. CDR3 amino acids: CASSQVSRSTPDTQYF. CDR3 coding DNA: TGTGCCAGCAGCCAAGTTAGCCGGAGCACCCCAGATACGCAGTATTTT.

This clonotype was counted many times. CDR3 sequence (DNA): TGTGCCAGCAGTGAAGCGGTAATCGACACAGATACGCAGTATTTT. Translation gives CASSEAVIDTDTQYF. V and J are TRBV2 and TRBJ2-3; D gene ambiguous. V was cut by 0 bases and J by 2 bases, with 9 bases left in between. This CDR3 has 15 residues. Per the germline V gene, CDR1 is SNHLY and CDR2 is FYNNEI.

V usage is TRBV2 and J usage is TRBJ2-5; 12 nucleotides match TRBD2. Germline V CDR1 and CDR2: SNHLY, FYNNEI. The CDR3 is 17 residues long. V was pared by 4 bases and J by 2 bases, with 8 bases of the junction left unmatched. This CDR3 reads CASSAGLAGTTQETQYF. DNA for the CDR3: TGTGCCAGCAGTGCCGGACTAGCGGGGACTACACAAGAGACCCAGTACTTC.

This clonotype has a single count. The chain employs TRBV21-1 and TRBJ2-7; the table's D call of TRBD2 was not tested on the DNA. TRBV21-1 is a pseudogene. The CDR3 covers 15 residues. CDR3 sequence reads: CASSTSGRAVYEQYF. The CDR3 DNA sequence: TGTGCCAGCAGCACAAGCGGGAGGGCCGTGTACGAGCAGTACTTC.

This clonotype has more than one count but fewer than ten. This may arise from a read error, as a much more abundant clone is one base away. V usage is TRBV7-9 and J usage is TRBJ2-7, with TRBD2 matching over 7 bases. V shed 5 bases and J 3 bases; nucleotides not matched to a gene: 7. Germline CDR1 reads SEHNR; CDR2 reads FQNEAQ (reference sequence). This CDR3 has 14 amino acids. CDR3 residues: CASSPNGGNYEQYF. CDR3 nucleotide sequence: TGTGCCAGCAGCCCGAACGGGGGGAACTACGAGCAGTACTTC.

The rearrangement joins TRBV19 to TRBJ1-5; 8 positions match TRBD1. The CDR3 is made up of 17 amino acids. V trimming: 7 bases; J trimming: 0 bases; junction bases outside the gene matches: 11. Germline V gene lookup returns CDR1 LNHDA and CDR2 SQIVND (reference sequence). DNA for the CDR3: TGTGCCAGTACCCCAGGGAGACAGGGGTCTAGCAATCAGCCCCAGCATTTT. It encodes CASTPGRQGSSNQPQHF.

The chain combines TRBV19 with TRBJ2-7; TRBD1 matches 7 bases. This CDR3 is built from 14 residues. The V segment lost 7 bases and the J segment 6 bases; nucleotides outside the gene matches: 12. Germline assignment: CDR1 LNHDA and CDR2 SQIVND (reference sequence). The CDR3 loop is CASNPGTVSTEQYF. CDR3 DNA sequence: TGTGCCAGTAATCCCGGGACAGTTTCGACCGAGCAGTACTTC.

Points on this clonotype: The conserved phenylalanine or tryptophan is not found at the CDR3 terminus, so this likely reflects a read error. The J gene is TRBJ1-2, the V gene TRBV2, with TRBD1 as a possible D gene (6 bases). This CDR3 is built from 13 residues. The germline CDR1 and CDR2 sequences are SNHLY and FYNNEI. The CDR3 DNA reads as TGTGCCCGCAGTGAGACGGACAGCTATGGCTACACCCTC. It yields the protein CARSETDSYGYTL.

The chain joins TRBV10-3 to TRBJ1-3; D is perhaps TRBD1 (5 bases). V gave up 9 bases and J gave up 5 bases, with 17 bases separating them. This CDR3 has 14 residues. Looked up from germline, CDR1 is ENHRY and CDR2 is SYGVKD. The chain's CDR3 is CAMGLTGARNTIYF. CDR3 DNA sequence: TGTGCCATGGGCCTTACAGGAGCTAGAAACACCATATATTTT.

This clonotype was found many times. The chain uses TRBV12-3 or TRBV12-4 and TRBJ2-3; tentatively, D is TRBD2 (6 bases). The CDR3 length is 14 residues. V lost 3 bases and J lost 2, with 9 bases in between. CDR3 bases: TGTGCCAGCAGTTTCTCGGGAGACACAGATACGCAGTATTTT. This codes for CASSFSGDTDTQYF.

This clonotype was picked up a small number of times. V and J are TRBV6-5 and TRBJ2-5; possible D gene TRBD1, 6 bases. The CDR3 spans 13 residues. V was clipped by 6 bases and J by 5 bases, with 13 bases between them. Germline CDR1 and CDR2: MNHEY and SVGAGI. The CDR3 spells CASSTQGWETQYF. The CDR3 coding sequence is TGTGCCAGCAGCACCCAGGGGTGGGAGACCCAGTACTTC.

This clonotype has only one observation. The CDR3 protein is CAWSPPWQGIVSGNTIYF. The CDR3 nucleotides are TGTGCCTGGAGTCCGCCCTGGCAGGGGATAGTCTCTGGAAACACCATATATTTT. The rearrangement joins TRBV30 to TRBJ1-3, with D tentatively TRBD1 (6 bases). The germline V gene has CDR1 GTSNPN and CDR2 SVGIG (reference sequence). V dropped 2 bases and J dropped 0 bases, with 20 bases sitting between them. There are 18 residues in the CDR3.

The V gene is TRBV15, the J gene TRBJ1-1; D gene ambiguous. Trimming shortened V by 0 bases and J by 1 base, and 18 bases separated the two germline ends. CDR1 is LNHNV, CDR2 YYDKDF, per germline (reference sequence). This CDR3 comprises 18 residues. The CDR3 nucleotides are TGTGCCACCAGCAGAGATACGGCACGTTGGGATGCGAACACTGAAGCTTTCTTT. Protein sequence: CATSRDTARWDANTEAFF. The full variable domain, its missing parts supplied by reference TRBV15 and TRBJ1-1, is DAMVIQNPRYQVTQFGKPVTLSCSQTLNHNVMYWYQQKSSQAPKLLFHYYDKDFNNEADTPDNFQSRRPNTSFCFLDIRSPGLGDTAMYLCATSRDTARWDANTEAFFGQGTRLTVV.

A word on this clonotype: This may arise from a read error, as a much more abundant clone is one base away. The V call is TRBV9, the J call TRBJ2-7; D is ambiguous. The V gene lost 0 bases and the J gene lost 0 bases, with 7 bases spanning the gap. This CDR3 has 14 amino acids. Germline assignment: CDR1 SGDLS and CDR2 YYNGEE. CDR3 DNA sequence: TGTGCCAGCAGCGTAGATTCCAACTCCTACGAGCAGTACTTC. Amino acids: CASSVDSNSYEQYF.

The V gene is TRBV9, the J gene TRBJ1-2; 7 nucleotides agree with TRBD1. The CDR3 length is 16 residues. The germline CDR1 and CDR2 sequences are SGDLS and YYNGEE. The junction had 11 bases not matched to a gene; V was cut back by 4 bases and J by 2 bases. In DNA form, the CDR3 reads TGTGCCAGCAGCTCGACTAGCGGGGGACAGAACTATGGCTACACCTTC. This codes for CASSSTSGGQNYGYTF.

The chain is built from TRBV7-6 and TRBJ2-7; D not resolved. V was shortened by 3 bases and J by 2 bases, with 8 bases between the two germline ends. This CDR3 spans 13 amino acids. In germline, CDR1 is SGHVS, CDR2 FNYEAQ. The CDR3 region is CASSLSTTYEQYF. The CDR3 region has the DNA TGTGCCAGCAGCTTGAGCACCACCTACGAGCAGTACTTC.

CDR3 DNA: TGTGCCAGCAGTTTGGGACAGGACCACGAGCAGTACTTC. Amino acid sequence: CASSLGQDHEQYF. The chain combines TRBV12-3 or TRBV12-4 with TRBJ2-7; 8 positions agree with TRBD1. CDR3 length: 13 amino acids. With V trimmed by 3 bases and J by 5 bases, 3 bases remained unmatched.